This T cell receptor beta chain came from a study of blood T cell repertoires in COVID-19 (TCRdb year 2020). Context from the whole study: Collaborator samples came from the United States, Italy and Spain and covered acute and convalescent phases of COVID-19. The material from the prospective study consisted of cDNA or gDNA derived from T cells, B-cell-depleted T cells, or PBMCs. The dataset comprised deeply sampled blood TCRbeta repertoires from subjects exposed to, actively infected with, or recovered from COVID-19. The repertoires were made available in a free public database intended to serve as a resource for research on the immune response to SARS-CoV-2. The samples were drawn from two sources: the first 160 participants of the ongoing ImmuneRACE study, and over 950 subjects contributed by 6 global collaborators. Sample metadata almost always included a de-identified subject ID, COVID-19 status, age in years and sex. Where HLA class I and class II types were available, the types were taken from metadata supplied by the sample provider, not from assay-based typing.

The CDR3 goes from the cysteine to the phenylalanine over 13 residues. The sequence is cut down to CDR3 DNA, 39 bases in frame from base 1. Taken from the germline V gene (reference sequence), the CDR1 and CDR2 loops are LNHDA and SQIVND. V loses 5 bases at its end and J loses 4 bases; junction bases beyond the gene matches: 5. As to this clone: The antigen it recognizes is unknown. Qualities for individual bases were not recorded, and no much larger clone is one base off.

TCRbeta CDR3 regions were amplified from genomic DNA by means of the immunoSEQ Assay, a bias-controlled multiplex PCR. In the paper's pipeline: Within the assay, amplification of reference gene primers was used to estimate how many nucleated cells each sample contained. To quantify the absolute abundance of each unique TCRbeta CDR3 rearrangement, sequence reads were collapsed and filtered. For each sample, productive Simpson clonality was calculated by taking the square root of Simpson's diversity index across productive rearrangements. The clones in this table, taken by TCRdb from immuneACCESS, are in-frame only. Not every clone is retained; where verified, under half of the shortfall comes from an unresolved V gene, and the cause of the rest is unknown. V, J and clone size are taken as reported in that table, and D and trimming were inferred from the DNA itself. The sample table shows about 160,000 clones, and roughly four fifths are seen once. The ten largest clones add up to approximately 21% of the sample.

The full study reports these points: The quantity of clinical and demographic metadata differed by source and by participant and was supplied without curation.

The collaborating institutions used their own protocols to collect whole blood in K2EDTA tubes. Collaborator samples were shipped for TCRbeta analysis as frozen whole blood, isolated PBMCs, or DNA extracted from either sample type. This TCR derives from an elderly woman with acute or convalescent COVID-19. This chain joins TRBV19 to TRBJ2-7, and 7 junctional nucleotides match TRBD1. Sample: peripheral blood. Here is the DNA: TGTGCCAGTAGTTTGGGCAGGGGGTACGAGCAGTACTTC. Its protein product is CASSLGRGYEQYF.